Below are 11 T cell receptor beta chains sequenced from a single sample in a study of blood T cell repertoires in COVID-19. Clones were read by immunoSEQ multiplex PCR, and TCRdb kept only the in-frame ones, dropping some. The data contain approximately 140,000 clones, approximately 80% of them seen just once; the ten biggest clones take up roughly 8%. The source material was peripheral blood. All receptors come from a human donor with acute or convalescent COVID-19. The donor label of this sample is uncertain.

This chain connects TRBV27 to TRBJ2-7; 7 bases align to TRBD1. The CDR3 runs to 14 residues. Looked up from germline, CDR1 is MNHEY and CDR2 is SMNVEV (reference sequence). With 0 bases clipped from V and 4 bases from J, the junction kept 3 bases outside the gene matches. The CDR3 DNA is TGTGCCAGCAGTTTATCGCTGGGACAGTACGAGCAGTACTTC. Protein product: CASSLSLGQYEQYF.

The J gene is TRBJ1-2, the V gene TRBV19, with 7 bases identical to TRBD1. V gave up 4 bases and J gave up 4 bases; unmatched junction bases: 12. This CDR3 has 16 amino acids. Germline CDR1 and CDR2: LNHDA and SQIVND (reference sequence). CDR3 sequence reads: CASSTFRDSRTYGYTF. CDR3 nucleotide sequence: TGTGCCAGTAGTACCTTCCGGGACAGCCGTACCTATGGCTACACCTTC.

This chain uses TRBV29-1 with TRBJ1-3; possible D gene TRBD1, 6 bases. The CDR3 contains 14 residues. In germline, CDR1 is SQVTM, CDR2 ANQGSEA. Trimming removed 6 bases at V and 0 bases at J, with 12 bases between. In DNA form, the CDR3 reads TGCAGCGTGGTTGACAGGTCCTCTGGAAACACCATATATTTT. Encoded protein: CSVVDRSSGNTIYF.

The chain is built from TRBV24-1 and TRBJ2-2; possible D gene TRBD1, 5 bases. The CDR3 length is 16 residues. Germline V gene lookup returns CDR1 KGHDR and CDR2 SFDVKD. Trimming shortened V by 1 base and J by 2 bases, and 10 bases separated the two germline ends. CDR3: CATSDLTGLNTGELFF. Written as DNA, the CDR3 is TGTGCCACCAGTGATTTAACAGGCTTAAACACCGGGGAGCTGTTTTTT.

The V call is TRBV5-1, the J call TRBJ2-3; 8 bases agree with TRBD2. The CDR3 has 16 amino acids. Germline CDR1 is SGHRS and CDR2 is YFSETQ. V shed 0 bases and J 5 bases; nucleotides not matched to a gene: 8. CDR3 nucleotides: TGCGCCAGCAGCTTGGAACTAGCGGTCGGAGGAGATACGCAGTATTTT. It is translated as CASSLELAVGGDTQYF.

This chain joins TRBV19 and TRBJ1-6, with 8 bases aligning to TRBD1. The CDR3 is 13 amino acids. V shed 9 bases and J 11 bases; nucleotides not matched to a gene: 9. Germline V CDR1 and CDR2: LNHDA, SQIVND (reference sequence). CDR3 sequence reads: CASHDRGHTPLHF. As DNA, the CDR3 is TGTGCCAGCCATGACAGGGGTCACACACCCCTCCACTTT.

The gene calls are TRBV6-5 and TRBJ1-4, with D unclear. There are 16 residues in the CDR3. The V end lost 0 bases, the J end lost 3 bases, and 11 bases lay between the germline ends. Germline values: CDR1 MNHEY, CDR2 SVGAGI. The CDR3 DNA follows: TGTGCCAGCAGTTACTCGGGGTGGGGAGCTAATGAAAAACTGTTTTTT. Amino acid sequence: CASSYSGWGANEKLFF.

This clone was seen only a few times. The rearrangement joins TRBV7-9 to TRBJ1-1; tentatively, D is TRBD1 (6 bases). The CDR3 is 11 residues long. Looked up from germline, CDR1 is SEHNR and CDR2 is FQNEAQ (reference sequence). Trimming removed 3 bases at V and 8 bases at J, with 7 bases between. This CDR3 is CASSFTGEAFF. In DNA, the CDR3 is TGTGCCAGCAGCTTTACAGGGGAAGCTTTCTTT. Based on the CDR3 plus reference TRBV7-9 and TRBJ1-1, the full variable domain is DTGVSQNPRHKITKRGQNVTFRCDPISEHNRLYWYRQTLGQGPEFLTYFQNEAQLEKSRLLSDRFSAERPKGSFSTLEIQRTEQGDSAMYLCASSFTGEAFFGQGTRLTVV.

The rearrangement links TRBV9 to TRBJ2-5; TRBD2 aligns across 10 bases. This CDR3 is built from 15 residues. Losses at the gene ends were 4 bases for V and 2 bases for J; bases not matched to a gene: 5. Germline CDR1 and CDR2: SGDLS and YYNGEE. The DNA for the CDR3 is TGTGCCAGCAGCCGGAGCGGGGGGGTACAAGAGACCCAGTACTTC. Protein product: CASSRSGGVQETQYF.

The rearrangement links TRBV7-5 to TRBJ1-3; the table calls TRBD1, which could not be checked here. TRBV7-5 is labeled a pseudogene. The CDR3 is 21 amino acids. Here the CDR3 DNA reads TGTGTCAGAAGCTTAGAGGCACGACAGAGACTCTTCCTCCGCTCTGGAAACACCATATATTTT. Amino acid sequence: CVRSLEARQRLFLRSGNTIYF.

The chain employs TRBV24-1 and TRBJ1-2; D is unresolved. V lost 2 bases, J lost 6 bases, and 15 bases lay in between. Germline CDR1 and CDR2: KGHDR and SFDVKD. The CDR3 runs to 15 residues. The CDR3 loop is CATSDSGGWSDGYTF. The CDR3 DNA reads TGTGCCACCAGTGATTCGGGAGGGTGGAGCGATGGCTACACCTTC.